The 30 T cell receptor beta chains given below trace back to one sample, sequenced in a study of post-analysis software for immune sequencing data. General study results and limits: Five TRBV segments, including TRBV5-6, TRBV5-1 and TRBV20-1, were more frequent in patients than controls.

Carried by the TCR beta cDNA libraries were unique molecular identifiers. One entry per CDR3 protein, called by TCRdb with MiXCR from the PCR reads. The profile shows 380,000 or so distinct CDR3 sequences, 30% to 45% of them singletons. Antigens of these TCRs are unknown. Sequenced input: blood. The receptors stem from a girl aged 10 to 17 with multiple sclerosis.

This clonotype was observed a few times. This chain uses TRBV15 with TRBJ1-2, with 8 positions matching TRBD1. V shed 0 bases and J 3 bases; nucleotides not matched to a gene: 6. The CDR3 totals 16 residues. The germline gives CDR1 LNHNV, CDR2 YYDKDF (reference sequence). The CDR3 loop reads CATSRDRGQADYGYTF. The DNA for the CDR3 is TGTGCCACCAGCAGAGATAGGGGACAGGCTGACTATGGCTACACCTTC.

The V and J genes are TRBV11-2 and TRBJ1-1; 8 bases map to TRBD1. Per the germline V gene, CDR1 is SGHAT and CDR2 is FQNNGV. The CDR3 spans 16 residues. V gave up 1 base and J gave up 2 bases; unmatched junction bases: 6. CDR3: CASSLVHGQGNTEAFF. The CDR3 nucleotides read TGTGCCAGCAGCTTAGTCCACGGACAGGGAAACACTGAAGCTTTCTTT.

This clonotype was observed a few times. CDR3 amino acids: CASSLAAGGADTQYF. In DNA form, the CDR3 reads TGCGCCAGCAGCTTGGCAGCAGGGGGAGCAGATACGCAGTATTTT. The chain employs TRBV5-1 and TRBJ2-3; 7 nucleotides match TRBD1. This CDR3 contains 15 residues. CDR1 and CDR2 from the germline V gene are SGHRS and YFSETQ. With V trimmed by 0 bases and J by 4 bases, 5 bases remained unmatched.

The chain is built from TRBV7-8 and TRBJ1-2; D unclear. Trimming took off 1 base at V and 6 bases at J, with 18 bases between the two ends. The germline V gene encodes CDR1 SGHVS and CDR2 FQNEAQ. This CDR3 spans 16 amino acids. Here the CDR3 reads CASSLEGARRPHGYTF. As DNA, the CDR3 is TGTGCCAGCAGCTTAGAGGGAGCGAGGAGACCCCATGGCTACACCTTC.

The rearrangement links TRBV6-2 or TRBV6-3 to TRBJ1-1; unclear D gene. Deletions cut 5 bases from V and 10 bases from J, with 11 bases between. Germline V gene data show CDR1 as MNHEY and CDR2 as SVGEGT. The CDR3 length is 11 residues. The CDR3 sequence is CASSNGRGAFF. CDR3 in DNA: TGTGCCAGCAGTAACGGGAGAGGAGCTTTCTTT.

This clonotype showed up just a few times. The chain carries TRBV28 and TRBJ2-4; 8 bases are a match to TRBD1. The CDR3 consists of 16 residues. The V segment lost 7 bases and the J segment 3 bases; nucleotides outside the gene matches: 11. Germline lookup yields CDR1 MDHEN and CDR2 SYDVKM. The CDR3 reads CASTPLGQAGKNIQYF. The CDR3 DNA sequence: TGTGCCAGCACACCCCTGGGACAGGCGGGCAAAAACATTCAGTACTTC.

This clonotype turned up a few times. The chain has TRBV20-1 and TRBJ2-5, with TRBD2 matching 7 bases. Germline lookup yields CDR1 DFQATT and CDR2 SNEGSKA (reference sequence). V trimming: 5 bases; J trimming: 2 bases; junction bases outside the gene matches: 5. The CDR3 is 13 amino acids. The CDR3 coding sequence is TGCAGTGCTTCTAGCGGTCGACAAGAGACCCAGTACTTC. Protein: CSASSGRQETQYF.

This clonotype was recorded once. Likely a read error: the CDR3 ends without its conserved phenylalanine or tryptophan. The chain carries TRBV10-3 and TRBJ2-3; the D is unclear. This CDR3 is built from 14 residues. Looked up from germline, CDR1 is ENHRY and CDR2 is SYGVKD. Trimming took 2 bases from V and 4 from J, leaving 10 bases between them. CDR3: CAISELVGSDTQYG. The CDR3 DNA reads TGTGCCATCAGTGAGCTTGTGGGGTCAGATACGCAGTATGGT.

A remark on this clonotype: A read error may be the cause here, since a much bigger clone is one base away. Likely a read error: the CDR3 ends without its conserved phenylalanine or tryptophan. This chain connects TRBV7-8 to TRBJ2-4; D perhaps matches TRBD2 (7 bases). The J call may not be correct, given that the DNA end is closer to TRBJ2-7. This CDR3 is 17 amino acids long. Germline V gives CDR1 SGHVS, CDR2 FQNEAQ. The CDR3 loop reads CASSSAYDRTGGYEQYL. The CDR3 DNA reads TGTGCCAGCAGCTCTGCCTACGACAGGACGGGGGGATACGAGCAGTACCTC.

The J gene is TRBJ1-6, the V gene TRBV28; 11 nucleotides match TRBD1. Looked up from germline, CDR1 is MDHEN and CDR2 is SYDVKM. J gave up 6 bases and V 2 bases, and 3 bases lay outside the gene matches. This CDR3 has 16 amino acids. This CDR3 is CASSLGGQGGNSPLHF. Here the CDR3 DNA reads TGTGCCAGCAGTTTAGGGGGACAGGGGGGTAATTCACCCCTCCACTTT. The variable domain in full, with the rest retrieved from reference TRBV28 and TRBJ1-6, is DVKVTQSSRYLVKRTGEKVFLECVQDMDHENMFWYRQDPGLGLRLIYFSYDVKMKEKGDIPEGYSVSREKKERFSLILESASTNQTSMYLCASSLGGQGGNSPLHFGNGTRLTVT.

Only a few counts were recorded for this clonotype. This sequence joins TRBV6-5 and TRBJ1-2; D remains unclear. CDR3 length: 13 residues. Germline V gene lookup returns CDR1 MNHEY and CDR2 SVGAGI. V shed 2 bases and J shed 4 bases, with 8 bases lying between them. The CDR3 sequence: CASSYDTGYGYTF. DNA of the CDR3: TGTGCCAGCAGTTACGATACGGGCTATGGCTACACCTTC.

The rearrangement uses TRBV27 and TRBJ2-1; 8 bases match TRBD1. J gave up 7 bases and V 6 bases, and 11 bases lay outside the gene matches. The CDR3 spans 15 residues. Germline CDR1 MNHEY, CDR2 SMNVEV (reference sequence). The CDR3 sequence is CASRPGTGRGNEQFF. CDR3 DNA: TGTGCCAGCAGACCCGGGACAGGCCGTGGAAATGAGCAGTTCTTC.

The rearrangement links TRBV28 to TRBJ2-5, with TRBD1 identical over 8 bases. The J call is doubtful: the DNA matches TRBJ2-1 better. The CDR3 totals 13 residues. Germline V gene sequence: CDR1 MDHEN, CDR2 SYDVKM. The CDR3 DNA reads as TGTGCCAGCCAACAGGGGGACCAAGAGACCCAGTTCTTC. It is translated as CASQQGDQETQFF.

The rearrangement links TRBV5-6 to TRBJ1-2, with a tentative D call TRBD1 (5 bases). The germline CDR1 and CDR2 sequences are SGHDT and YYEEEE. The CDR3 has 14 residues. V lost 1 base and J 2 bases, leaving 9 bases between the germline ends. CDR3 in amino acids: CASSLNQGNYGYTF. The CDR3 DNA sequence: TGTGCCAGCAGCTTGAATCAGGGCAACTATGGCTACACCTTC.

This CDR3 is CASSQSGETYEQYF. Written as DNA, the CDR3 is TGTGCCAGCAGCCAAAGTGGTGAAACCTACGAGCAGTACTTC. J is TRBJ2-7 and V is TRBV4-2, with D uncertain. The CDR3 sequence is 14 residues long. Germline CDR1 LGHNA, CDR2 YNFKEQ. Trimming shortened V by 2 bases and J by 2 bases, and 10 bases separated the two germline ends.

CDR3 DNA sequence: TGCAGCGTTGTCGACTCTGCTAGCACAGATACGCAGTATTTT. Its translation is CSVVDSASTDTQYF. The J gene is TRBJ2-3, the V gene TRBV29-1; unclear D gene. The germline CDR1 and CDR2 sequences are SQVTM and ANQGSEA. Trimming took off 4 bases at V and 0 bases at J, with 11 bases between the two ends. The CDR3 consists of 14 residues.

J is TRBJ2-1 and V is TRBV18; D gene uncertain. The germline V and J ends were trimmed by 0 bases and 0 bases, with 9 bases remaining between them. The CDR3 runs 16 residues. Germline CDR1 and CDR2: KGHSH and LQKENI. The CDR3 DNA is TGTGCCAGCTCACCACCGAAGGGAAACTCCTACAATGAGCAGTTCTTC. This codes for CASSPPKGNSYNEQFF.

This clonotype was recorded a few times. A junction end diverges from the germline sequence, so it may reflect a read error. This chain uses TRBV9 with TRBJ2-1, with TRBD2 as a possible D gene (7 bases). Germline CDR1 SGDLS, CDR2 YYNGEE. The CDR3 length is 16 residues. CDR3 sequence (DNA): TGTGCCAGCGGCGTAGTGGAGCGGGGATTGGGGGCTGAGCAGTTCTTC. Residues: CASGVVERGLGAEQFF.

The CDR3 reads CASSHWTSRSSYNEQFF. For the CDR3, the DNA is TGCGCCAGCAGCCACTGGACTAGCCGGAGCTCCTACAATGAGCAGTTCTTC. This chain uses TRBV4-1 with TRBJ2-1; 8 nucleotides line up with TRBD2. Trimming cost V 3 bases and J 0 bases; bases outside gene matches: 7. The CDR3 runs 17 residues. Germline V gene lookup returns CDR1 MGHRA and CDR2 YSYEKL.

In its sample, this clonotype was seen many times. This chain links TRBV7-2 with TRBJ2-1; the D gene is possibly TRBD2 (6 bases). The CDR3 contains 13 residues. V gave up 7 bases and J gave up 10 bases, with 17 bases separating them. The germline CDR1 and CDR2 sequences are SGHTA and FQGNSA. The CDR3 region is CASTLKGGVEQFF. Written as DNA, the CDR3 is TGTGCCAGCACCCTCAAGGGCGGGGTAGAGCAGTTCTTC.

This chain connects TRBV20-1 to TRBJ1-1; D uncertain. The V end was cut by 5 bases, the J end by 4 bases, with 17 bases between. The CDR3 runs to 14 residues. Germline loops: CDR1 DFQATT, CDR2 SNEGSKA (reference sequence). The CDR3 loop is CSAFSQSAGTEAFF. In DNA, the CDR3 is TGCAGTGCTTTTTCTCAGTCGGCGGGCACTGAAGCTTTCTTT.

This clonotype was recorded many times. The chain recombines TRBV4-1 with TRBJ2-5, with D hard to call. The CDR3 runs 13 residues. The germline V gene encodes CDR1 MGHRA and CDR2 YSYEKL. The V gene lost 4 bases and the J gene lost 5 bases, with 11 bases spanning the gap. This CDR3 reads CASSLLVGETQYF. As DNA, the CDR3 is TGCGCCAGCAGCCTGTTGGTCGGGGAGACCCAGTACTTC.

In its sample, this clonotype was seen a few times. The V call is TRBV10-3, the J call TRBJ2-1, with D possibly matching TRBD2 (6 bases). Germline-derived CDR1 and CDR2 are ENHRY and SYGVKD. The V end was cut by 7 bases, the J end by 3 bases, with 10 bases between. This CDR3 region has 13 residues. CDR3 sequence: CAINSGIYNEQFF. CDR3 sequence (DNA): TGTGCCATCAATAGCGGCATCTACAATGAGCAGTTCTTC.

The V gene is TRBV27, the J gene TRBJ2-3; no clear D. V gave up 8 bases and J gave up 2 bases, with 11 bases separating them. The CDR3 is made up of 13 amino acids. Per germline, CDR1 MNHEY and CDR2 SMNVEV (reference sequence). CDR3 sequence reads: CASGAQNTDTQYF. In DNA, the CDR3 is TGTGCCAGCGGCGCTCAGAACACAGATACGCAGTATTTT.

This rearrangement joins TRBV12-3 or TRBV12-4 to TRBJ2-7; D is tentatively TRBD1 or TRBD2 (6 bases each). This CDR3 is 14 amino acids long. V was pared by 5 bases and J by 4 bases, with 15 bases between. The CDR3 here is CASSPEGGKYEQYF. The CDR3 DNA sequence: TGTGCCAGCAGTCCGGAAGGGGGGAAGTACGAGCAGTACTTC.

This clonotype came up a few times. V gene TRBV6-5 combines with J gene TRBJ1-2, with 7 bases identical to TRBD1. V trimming: 5 bases; J trimming: 6 bases; junction bases outside the gene matches: 12. CDR1 is MNHEY, CDR2 SVGAGI, per germline. The CDR3 runs to 15 residues. The CDR3 DNA is TGTGCCAGCAGTAGGGACAGATCTCACCAGGATGGCTACACCTTC. It translates to CASSRDRSHQDGYTF.

The genes are TRBV20-1 and TRBJ2-1, with D possibly being TRBD1 or TRBD2 (5 bases each). V was pared by 6 bases and J by 1 base, with 19 bases between. Germline loops: CDR1 DFQATT, CDR2 SNEGSKA (reference sequence). CDR3 size: 16 residues. The DNA for the CDR3 is TGCAGTGCGCCCCCCCTGGGACCAGGGTCCTACAATGAGCAGTTCTTC. This codes for CSAPPLGPGSYNEQFF.

This chain links TRBV9 with TRBJ2-1; TRBD1 is a possible D gene (5 bases). V was shortened by 4 bases and J by 13 bases, with 21 bases between the two germline ends. The CDR3 has 14 amino acids. CDR1 is SGDLS, CDR2 YYNGEE, per germline. The CDR3 nucleotides read TGTGCCAGCAGCCCCCCTACAGGTTCCGAGACCCAGTTCTTC. Encoded protein: CASSPPTGSETQFF.

V usage is TRBV6-1 and J usage is TRBJ2-5, with D unresolved. Germline CDR1 reads MNHNS; CDR2 reads SASEGT. V was pared by 1 base and J by 5 bases, with 17 bases between. The CDR3 totals 16 residues. The DNA of the CDR3 is TGTGCCAGCAGTGAAGGCCGTAGGGTCGATGGGGAGACCCAGTACTTC. Residues: CASSEGRRVDGETQYF.

The CDR3 reads CASSLRASGDEQFF. The CDR3 DNA sequence: TGTGCCAGCAGCTTAAGAGCTAGCGGGGATGAGCAGTTCTTC. This rearrangement joins TRBV7-9 to TRBJ2-1, with TRBD2 matching 9 bases. CDR1 SEHNR and CDR2 FQNEAQ come from the germline V gene (reference sequence). CDR3 length: 14 amino acids. V lost 2 bases, J lost 8 bases, and 4 bases stayed unmatched.